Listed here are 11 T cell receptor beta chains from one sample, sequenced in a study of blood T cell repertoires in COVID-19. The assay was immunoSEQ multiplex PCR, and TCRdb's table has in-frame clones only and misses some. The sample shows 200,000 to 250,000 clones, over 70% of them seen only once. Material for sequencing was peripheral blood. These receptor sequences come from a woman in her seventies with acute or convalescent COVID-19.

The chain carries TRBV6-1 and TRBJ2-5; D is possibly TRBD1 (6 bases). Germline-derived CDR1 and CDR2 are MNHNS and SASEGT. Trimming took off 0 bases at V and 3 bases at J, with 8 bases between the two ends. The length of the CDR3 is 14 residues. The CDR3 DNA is TGTGCCAGCAGTGAAGCCGGACAGAAAGAGACCCAGTACTTC. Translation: CASSEAGQKETQYF.

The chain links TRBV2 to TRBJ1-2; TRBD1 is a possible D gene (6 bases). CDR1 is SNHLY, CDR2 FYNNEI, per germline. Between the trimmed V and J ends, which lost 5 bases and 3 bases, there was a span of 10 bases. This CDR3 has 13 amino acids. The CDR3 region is CASSKQGYYGYTF. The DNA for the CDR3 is TGTGCCAGCAGTAAACAGGGCTACTATGGCTACACCTTC.

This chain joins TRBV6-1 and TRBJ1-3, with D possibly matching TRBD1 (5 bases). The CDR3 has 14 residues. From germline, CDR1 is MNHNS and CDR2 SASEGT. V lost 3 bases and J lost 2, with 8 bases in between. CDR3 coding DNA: TGTGCCAGCAGTGACGGCAGGGCTGGAAACACCATATATTTT. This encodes CASSDGRAGNTIYF.

The chain's CDR3 is CASSLNRQRTEAFF. As DNA, the CDR3 is TGTGCCAGCAGTCTAAACCGACAAAGGACTGAAGCTTTCTTT. The chain carries TRBV2 and TRBJ1-1, with unresolved D. This CDR3 region has 14 residues. Trimming cost V 5 bases and J 5 bases, with 15 bases left between them. Germline V gene lookup returns CDR1 SNHLY and CDR2 FYNNEI. Drawing the rest from reference TRBV2 and TRBJ1-1, the complete variable domain is EPEVTQTPSHQVTQMGQEVILRCVPISNHLYFYWYRQILGQKVEFLVSFYNNEISEKSEIFDDQFSVERPDGSNFTLKIRSTKLEDSAMYFCASSLNRQRTEAFFGQGTRLTVV.

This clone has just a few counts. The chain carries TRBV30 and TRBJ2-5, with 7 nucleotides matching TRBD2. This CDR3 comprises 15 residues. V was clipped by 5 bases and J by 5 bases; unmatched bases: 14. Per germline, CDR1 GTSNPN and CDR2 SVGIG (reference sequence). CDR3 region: CAWDPGLGLAETQYF. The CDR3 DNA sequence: TGTGCCTGGGACCCAGGACTAGGACTTGCTGAGACCCAGTACTTC.

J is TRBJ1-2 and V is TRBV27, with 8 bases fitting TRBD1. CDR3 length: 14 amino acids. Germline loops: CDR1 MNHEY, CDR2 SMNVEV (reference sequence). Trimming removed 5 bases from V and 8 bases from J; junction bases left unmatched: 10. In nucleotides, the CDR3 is TGTGCCAGCAGTGTGGACAGGGAGTTCGGGGGCTACACCTTC. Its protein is CASSVDREFGGYTF.

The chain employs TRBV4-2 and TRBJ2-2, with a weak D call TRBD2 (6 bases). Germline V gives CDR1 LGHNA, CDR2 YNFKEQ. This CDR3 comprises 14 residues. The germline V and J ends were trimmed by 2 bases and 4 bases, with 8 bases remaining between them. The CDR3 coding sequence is TGTGCCAGCAGCCAAAGGGACTTCACCGGGGAGCTGTTTTTT. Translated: CASSQRDFTGELFF.

The CDR3 is CASSTTGGDREKLFF. The CDR3 DNA follows: TGTGCCAGTAGTACGACAGGGGGCGATCGTGAAAAACTGTTTTTT. The chain is built from TRBV19 and TRBJ1-4, with 10 positions matching TRBD1. J was trimmed by 7 bases and V by 4 bases; bases with no gene match: 6. The length of the CDR3 is 15 residues. Per germline, CDR1 LNHDA and CDR2 SQIVND (reference sequence).

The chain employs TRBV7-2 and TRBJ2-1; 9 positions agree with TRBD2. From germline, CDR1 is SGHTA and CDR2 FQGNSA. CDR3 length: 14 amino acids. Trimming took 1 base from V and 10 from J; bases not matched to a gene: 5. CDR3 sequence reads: CASSLETSGPEQFF. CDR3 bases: TGTGCCAGCAGCTTAGAGACTAGCGGACCAGAGCAGTTCTTC.

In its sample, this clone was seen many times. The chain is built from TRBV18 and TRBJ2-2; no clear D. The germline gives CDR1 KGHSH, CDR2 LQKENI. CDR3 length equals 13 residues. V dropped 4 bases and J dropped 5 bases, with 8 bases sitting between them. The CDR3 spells CASSQLRTGELFF. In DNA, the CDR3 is TGTGCCAGCTCACAGCTGAGGACCGGGGAGCTGTTTTTT.

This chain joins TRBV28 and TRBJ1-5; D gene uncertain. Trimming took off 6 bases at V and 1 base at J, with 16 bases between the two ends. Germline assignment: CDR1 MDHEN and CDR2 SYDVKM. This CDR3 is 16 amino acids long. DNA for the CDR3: TGTGCCAGCAGCGCCGACCTCGGAGGGAGCAATCAGCCCCAGCATTTT. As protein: CASSADLGGSNQPQHF.